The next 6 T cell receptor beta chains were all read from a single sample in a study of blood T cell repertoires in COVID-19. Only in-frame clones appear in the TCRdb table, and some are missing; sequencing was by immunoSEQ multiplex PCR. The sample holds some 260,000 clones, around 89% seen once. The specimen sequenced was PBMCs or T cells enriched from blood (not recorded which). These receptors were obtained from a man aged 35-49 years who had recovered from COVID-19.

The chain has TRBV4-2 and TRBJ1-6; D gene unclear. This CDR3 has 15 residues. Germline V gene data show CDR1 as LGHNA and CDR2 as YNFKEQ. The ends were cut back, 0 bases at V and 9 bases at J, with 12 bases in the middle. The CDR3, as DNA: TGTGCCAGCAGCCAAGACCCGGAGATGGGTTCACCCCTCCACTTT. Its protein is CASSQDPEMGSPLHF.

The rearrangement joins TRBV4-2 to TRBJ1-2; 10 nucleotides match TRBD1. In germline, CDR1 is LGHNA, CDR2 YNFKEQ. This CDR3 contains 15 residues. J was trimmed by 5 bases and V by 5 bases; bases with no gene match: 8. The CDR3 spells CASSTGQGDWYGYTF. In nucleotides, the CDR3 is TGTGCCAGCAGCACCGGACAGGGGGATTGGTATGGCTACACCTTC.

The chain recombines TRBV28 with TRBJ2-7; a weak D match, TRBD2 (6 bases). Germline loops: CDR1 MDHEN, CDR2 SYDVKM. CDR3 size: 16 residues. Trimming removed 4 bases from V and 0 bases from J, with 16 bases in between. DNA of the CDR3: TGTGCCAGCAGTTGGATGCGGGACTCGAGCTCCTACGAGCAGTACTTC. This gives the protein CASSWMRDSSSYEQYF.

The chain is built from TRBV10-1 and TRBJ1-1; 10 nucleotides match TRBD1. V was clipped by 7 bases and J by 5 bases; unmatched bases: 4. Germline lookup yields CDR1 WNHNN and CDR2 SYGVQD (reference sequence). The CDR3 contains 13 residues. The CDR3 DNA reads TGCGCCAGCATATCGGACAGGGGGACTGAAGCTTTCTTT. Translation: CASISDRGTEAFF.

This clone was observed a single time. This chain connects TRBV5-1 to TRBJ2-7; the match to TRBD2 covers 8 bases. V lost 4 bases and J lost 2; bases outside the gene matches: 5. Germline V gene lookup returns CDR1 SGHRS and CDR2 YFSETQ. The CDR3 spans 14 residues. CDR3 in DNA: TGCGCCAGCAGCCCGGGAGGGGGTCCCTACGAGCAGTACTTC. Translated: CASSPGGGPYEQYF.

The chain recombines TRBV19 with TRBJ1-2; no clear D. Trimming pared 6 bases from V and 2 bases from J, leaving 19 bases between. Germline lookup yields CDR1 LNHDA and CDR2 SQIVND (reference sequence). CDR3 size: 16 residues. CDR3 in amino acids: CASRPQAVIRNYGYTF. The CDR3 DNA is TGTGCCAGTAGACCTCAGGCAGTTATTAGAAACTATGGCTACACCTTC.